The 32 T cell receptor beta chains given below trace back to one sample, sequenced in a study of technical replicates of blood from several donors (dated by TCRdb to 2015 to 2018). Receptor amplification or capture employed the immunoSEQ multiplex PCR assay. The clones in this table, taken by TCRdb from immuneACCESS, are in-frame only. Not every clone is retained; where verified, under half of the shortfall comes from an unresolved V gene, and the cause of the rest is unknown. This sample is represented by tens of thousands of clones; roughly 95% of them were singletons. The ten largest clones capture approximately 0.39% of the sample. The sample consisted of T cells isolated from PBMCs. All receptors come from a human donor in good health.

This chain connects TRBV27 to TRBJ2-7; D uncertain. There are 14 residues in the CDR3. Trimming removed 3 bases at V and 0 bases at J, with 9 bases between. Germline values: CDR1 MNHEY, CDR2 SMNVEV (reference sequence). The CDR3 DNA reads TGTGCCAGCAGTTTTGATCGGTACTCCTACGAGCAGTACTTC. Encoded protein: CASSFDRYSYEQYF.

The chain employs TRBV27 and TRBJ1-4; D is perhaps TRBD1 (5 bases). The CDR3 has 15 amino acids. V shed 1 base and J shed 5 bases, with 11 bases lying between them. Germline lookup yields CDR1 MNHEY and CDR2 SMNVEV (reference sequence). In nucleotides, the CDR3 is TGTGCCAGCAGTTTATTGGCAGGGTGGAATGAAAAACTGTTTTTT. It yields the protein CASSLLAGWNEKLFF.

The chain is built from TRBV10-3 and TRBJ1-1; no clear D gene. The germline CDR1 and CDR2 sequences are ENHRY and SYGVKD. V gave up 6 bases and J gave up 8 bases, with 13 bases separating them. The CDR3 loop spans 12 amino acids. The CDR3 is CAIRDGLGEAFF. Written as DNA, the CDR3 is TGTGCCATCAGGGACGGACTCGGGGAAGCTTTCTTT.

The gene calls are TRBV4-1 and TRBJ2-1; tentatively, D is TRBD1 (5 bases). This CDR3 has 16 amino acids. CDR1 MGHRA and CDR2 YSYEKL come from the germline V gene. Trimming removed 0 bases at V and 2 bases at J, with 11 bases between. This chain's CDR3 is CASSQENRGPYNEQFF. The CDR3 DNA reads as TGCGCCAGCAGCCAAGAGAATAGGGGTCCCTACAATGAGCAGTTCTTC.

This chain connects TRBV5-1 to TRBJ2-2; D possibly corresponds to TRBD2 (6 bases). V lost 0 bases and J lost 2, with 11 bases in between. Germline loops: CDR1 SGHRS, CDR2 YFSETQ. The CDR3 consists of 16 residues. CDR3 sequence (DNA): TGCGCCAGCAGCTTGGAGGGACTTTCCAACACCGGGGAGCTGTTTTTT. Translation gives CASSLEGLSNTGELFF.

The chain joins TRBV4-3 to TRBJ1-2; 8 bases fit TRBD1. V shed 2 bases and J 1 base; nucleotides not matched to a gene: 3. The length of the CDR3 is 15 residues. Germline lookup yields CDR1 LGHNA and CDR2 YSLEER. The CDR3: CASSQPGQGNYGYTF. In nucleotides, the CDR3 is TGCGCCAGCAGCCAACCCGGACAGGGTAACTATGGCTACACCTTC.

V is TRBV5-4 and J is TRBJ1-2; 9 bases are a match to TRBD1. Germline values: CDR1 SGHNT, CDR2 YYREEE (reference sequence). V was pared by 4 bases and J by 4 bases, with 17 bases of the junction left unmatched. CDR3 length: 18 amino acids. CDR3 sequence reads: CASSLFLTGTGSPYGYTF. In DNA, the CDR3 is TGTGCCAGCAGCCTCTTCCTAACCGGGACAGGGAGTCCCTATGGCTACACCTTC.

The gene calls are TRBV18 and TRBJ2-7; the match to TRBD1 covers 7 bases. The trim removed 3 bases at V and 4 bases at J, leaving 6 bases unmatched. CDR1 KGHSH and CDR2 LQKENI come from the germline V gene. This CDR3 region has 14 residues. CDR3 in amino acids: CASSPSGTDYEQYF. Written as DNA, the CDR3 is TGTGCCAGCTCACCTTCCGGGACAGATTACGAGCAGTACTTC.

V gene TRBV21-1 combines with J gene TRBJ1-2. TRBV21-1 is described as a pseudogene. CDR3 length: 9 amino acids. The CDR3 here is CARAYGYTF. The CDR3 nucleotides read TGTGCCAGAGCCTATGGCTACACCTTC.

The chain uses TRBV27 and TRBJ2-7; 9 bases line up with TRBD1. Germline V gives CDR1 MNHEY, CDR2 SMNVEV (reference sequence). This CDR3 has 15 amino acids. The V and J ends lost 2 bases and 7 bases, in that order; junction bases with no gene match: 9. CDR3 bases: TGTGCCAGCAGTTTAATGGGACAGGGAAGTCAAGAGCAGTACTTC. Translating gives CASSLMGQGSQEQYF.

The V gene is TRBV5-1, the J gene TRBJ2-3; D perhaps matches TRBD2 (5 bases). CDR1 is SGHRS and CDR2 is YFSETQ in the germline V gene. Trimming cost V 0 bases and J 2 bases, with 7 bases left between them. CDR3 length: 14 amino acids. CDR3 coding DNA: TGCGCCAGCAGCTTGGCGGGGTACACAGATACGCAGTATTTT. It is translated as CASSLAGYTDTQYF.

V usage is TRBV28 and J usage is TRBJ1-5; TRBD1 matches at 8 bases. The V segment lost 4 bases and the J segment 6 bases; nucleotides outside the gene matches: 11. The CDR3 spans 16 residues. The V gene's germline CDR1 is MDHEN and CDR2 SYDVKM. Here the CDR3 DNA reads TGTGCCAGCAGTTCCTTGCCCACAGGGGGGCGTCAGCCCCAGCATTTT. It yields the protein CASSSLPTGGRQPQHF.

J is TRBJ2-4 and V is TRBV6-5; D is perhaps TRBD2 (5 bases). Trimming removed 4 bases from V and 8 bases from J, with 15 bases in between. In germline, CDR1 is MNHEY, CDR2 SVGAGI. CDR3 size: 14 residues. The CDR3 here is CASSLKPKADIQYF. CDR3 sequence (DNA): TGTGCCAGCAGTTTGAAACCGAAAGCGGACATTCAGTACTTC.

The rearrangement links TRBV2 to TRBJ1-1; 10 bases align to TRBD1. V trimming: 7 bases; J trimming: 10 bases; junction bases outside the gene matches: 6. Germline-derived CDR1 and CDR2 are SNHLY and FYNNEI. CDR3 size: 12 residues. The DNA for the CDR3 is TGTGCCAGCATTATAGGGACAGGGGTAGCTTTCTTT. Translating it yields CASIIGTGVAFF. Together with reference TRBV2 and TRBJ1-1, the CDR3 gives the full variable domain: EPEVTQTPSHQVTQMGQEVILRCVPISNHLYFYWYRQILGQKVEFLVSFYNNEISEKSEIFDDQFSVERPDGSNFTLKIRSTKLEDSAMYFCASIIGTGVAFFGQGTRLTVV.

CDR3 nucleotide sequence: TGTGCCAGCAGTTTGGGGGGAGCGGGAGAGGAGCGATTCTTC. Its translation is CASSLGGAGEERFF. The J gene is TRBJ2-1, the V gene TRBV28, with TRBD2 matching 8 bases. In germline, CDR1 is MDHEN, CDR2 SYDVKM. V lost 3 bases and J lost 16; bases outside the gene matches: 14. The CDR3 is made up of 14 amino acids.

This chain links TRBV19 with TRBJ2-5; tentative D call: TRBD2 (5 bases). This CDR3 has 15 residues. V was clipped by 3 bases and J by 1 base, with 12 bases between them. Germline V gene sequence: CDR1 LNHDA, CDR2 SQIVND (reference sequence). CDR3 sequence (DNA): TGTGCCAGTAGTATGAGGGCCTACCCCCAAGAGACCCAGTACTTC. It encodes CASSMRAYPQETQYF.

The DNA of the CDR3 is TGTGCCTGGAGCCTAATAACAGGGACAGGAAACACCATATATTTT. It encodes CAWSLITGTGNTIYF. This sequence joins TRBV30 and TRBJ1-3; D is possibly TRBD1 (6 bases). Between the trimmed V and J ends, which lost 3 bases and 4 bases, there was a span of 16 bases. The CDR3 consists of 15 residues. Germline V CDR1 and CDR2: GTSNPN, SVGIG (reference sequence).

The chain carries TRBV9 and TRBJ1-2, with 7 bases fitting TRBD1. Germline loops: CDR1 SGDLS, CDR2 YYNGEE. CDR3 length: 18 residues. V dropped 4 bases and J dropped 4; count of bases not matched to a gene: 19. CDR3 residues: CASSISRRGEDRPYGYTF. DNA of the CDR3: TGTGCCAGCAGCATTAGTAGGAGAGGAGAGGACAGGCCCTATGGCTACACCTTC.

The chain is built from TRBV6-5 and TRBJ2-7; 10 bases line up with TRBD2. V shed 4 bases, J shed 7 bases, and the junction held 10 bases outside the gene matches. CDR3 size: 15 residues. Germline V gene lookup returns CDR1 MNHEY and CDR2 SVGAGI. Written as DNA, the CDR3 is TGTGCCAGCAGTTTCGAGCGGGAGGGCCGGGGTGAGCAGTACTTC. As protein: CASSFEREGRGEQYF.

Only one count was recorded for this clone. The rearrangement links TRBV6-6 to TRBJ2-7, with D maybe TRBD1 (6 bases). Germline CDR1 and CDR2: MNHNY and SVGAGI (reference sequence). V was shortened by 7 bases and J by 3 bases, with 13 bases between the two germline ends. This CDR3 has 13 residues. CDR3 nucleotide sequence: TGTGCCAGCACCATGGACAGCGTCTACGAGCAGTACTTC. Protein: CASTMDSVYEQYF.

The genes are TRBV7-2 and TRBJ2-3; D gene unclear. V was trimmed by 0 bases and J by 7 bases, leaving 8 bases between them. The CDR3 totals 13 residues. CDR1 and CDR2 from the germline V gene are SGHTA and FQGNSA. Here the CDR3 reads CASSLALANTQYF. Here the CDR3 DNA reads TGTGCCAGCAGCTTAGCATTAGCAAATACGCAGTATTTT. Variable domain in full (rest from reference TRBV7-2 and TRBJ2-3): GAGVSQSPSNKVTEKGKDVELRCDPISGHTALYWYRQSLGQGLEFLIYFQGNSAPDKSGLPSDRFSAERTGGSVSTLTIQRTQQEDSAVYLCASSLALANTQYFGPGTRLTVL.

This clone has more than one count but fewer than ten. The chain couples TRBV29-1 to TRBJ1-1; D unresolved. Trimming removed 4 bases from V and 1 base from J, with 7 bases in between. The CDR3 runs to 12 residues. Germline CDR1 and CDR2: SQVTM and ANQGSEA. This chain's CDR3 is CSVGRGNTEAFF. DNA for the CDR3: TGCAGCGTTGGTCGGGGGAACACTGAAGCTTTCTTT.

The genes are TRBV5-3 and TRBJ2-3; 9 nucleotides line up with TRBD2. TRBV5-3 is an open reading frame, and its role is uncertain. The CDR3 totals 15 residues. Trimming cost V 6 bases and J 0 bases; bases outside gene matches: 5. The CDR3 DNA sequence: TGTGCCAGAAACGATAGCGGGAGTAGCACAGATACGCAGTATTTT. It is translated as CARNDSGSSTDTQYF.

Notes on this clone: The junction does not match germline at one end; this may be a read error. The chain joins TRBV7-7 to TRBJ1-1; D remains ambiguous. Germline-derived CDR1 and CDR2 are SSHAT and FNYEAQ (reference sequence). CDR3 size: 13 residues. The CDR3 DNA sequence: TGTGCTAGCAGCCTAAGAAGGAACACTGAAGCTTTCTTT. This codes for CASSLRRNTEAFF. The full variable domain, completed using reference TRBV7-7 and TRBJ1-1, is GAGVSQSPRYKVTKRGQDVTLRCDPISSHATLYWYQQALGQGPEFLTYFNYEAQPDKSGLPSDRFSAERPEGSISTLTIQRTEQRDSAMYRCASSLRRNTEAFFGQGTRLTVV.

V gene TRBV6-7 combines with J gene TRBJ1-1; tentatively, D is TRBD1 (6 bases). TRBV6-7 is flagged as an ORF with uncertain function. Deletions cut 5 bases from V and 4 bases from J, with 14 bases between. The CDR3 runs to 14 residues. CDR3 sequence: CASSPGQSGTEAFF. CDR3 DNA: TGTGCCAGCAGTCCCGGACAGTCTGGCACTGAAGCTTTCTTT.

This chain links TRBV7-9 with TRBJ2-1, with 7 positions matching TRBD2. CDR3 size: 14 residues. The V gene's germline CDR1 is SEHNR and CDR2 FQNEAQ (reference sequence). The junction had 6 bases not matched to a gene; V was cut back by 0 bases and J by 10 bases. The CDR3 here is CASSLAGEGNEQFF. For the CDR3, the DNA is TGTGCCAGCAGCTTAGCGGGGGAGGGCAACGAGCAGTTCTTC. The whole variable domain, remainder taken from reference TRBV7-9 and TRBJ2-1, is DTGVSQNPRHKITKRGQNVTFRCDPISEHNRLYWYRQTLGQGPEFLTYFQNEAQLEKSRLLSDRFSAERPKGSFSTLEIQRTEQGDSAMYLCASSLAGEGNEQFFGPGTRLTVL.

The rearrangement links TRBV7-2 to TRBJ1-2; 12 bases match TRBD1. This CDR3 is 19 amino acids long. Germline CDR1 is SGHTA and CDR2 is FQGNSA. The V gene end was trimmed by 1 base and the J gene end by 4 bases; junction bases not matched to a gene: 13. CDR3 sequence: CASSLVLGQGALGVYGYTF. Here the CDR3 DNA reads TGTGCCAGCAGCTTAGTTCTGGGACAGGGGGCCCTGGGGGTCTATGGCTACACCTTC.

J is TRBJ2-7 and V is TRBV19, with 11 bases aligning to TRBD2. The CDR3 length is 15 residues. Germline loops: CDR1 LNHDA, CDR2 SQIVND (reference sequence). V lost 1 base and J lost 6; bases outside the gene matches: 5. This CDR3 reads CASSIGRTSGREQYF. As DNA, the CDR3 is TGTGCCAGTAGTATAGGAAGGACTAGCGGGCGCGAGCAGTACTTC.

This sequence joins TRBV10-1 and TRBJ2-1, with 7 bases matching TRBD2. The CDR3 consists of 15 residues. In germline, CDR1 is WNHNN, CDR2 SYGVQD (reference sequence). With 4 bases clipped from V and 9 bases from J, the junction kept 12 bases outside the gene matches. The CDR3 DNA reads as TGCGCCAGCAGTGTGGGCGCGGGAGCTTACGGTGAGCAGTTCTTC. Translation gives CASSVGAGAYGEQFF.

The chain recombines TRBV6-5 with TRBJ2-7, with 11 bases identical to TRBD2. Trimming removed 6 bases from V and 9 bases from J; junction bases left unmatched: 10. This CDR3 is 14 amino acids long. Germline values: CDR1 MNHEY, CDR2 SVGAGI. DNA for the CDR3: TGTGCCAGCAGCTTGACTAGCGGGGTACCGGGGCAGTACTTC. Translated, it gives CASSLTSGVPGQYF.

The chain has TRBV7-9 and TRBJ2-7; 8 nucleotides align to TRBD2. Germline CDR1 SEHNR, CDR2 FQNEAQ (reference sequence). The V and J ends lost 2 bases and 3 bases, in that order; junction bases with no gene match: 6. This CDR3 region has 15 residues. The CDR3 is CASSLIGLAGYEQYF. CDR3 nucleotide sequence: TGTGCCAGCAGCTTAATCGGTCTAGCGGGCTACGAGCAGTACTTC.

CDR3 residues: CAWEGGSGNYEQYF. CDR3 nucleotide sequence: TGTGCCTGGGAGGGTGGATCGGGAAACTACGAGCAGTACTTC. This chain joins TRBV30 and TRBJ2-7; TRBD2 is a possible D gene (5 bases). CDR3 length: 14 residues. CDR1 and CDR2 (germline): GTSNPN, SVGIG (reference sequence). V was pared by 5 bases and J by 3 bases, with 17 bases between.